The present TCR beta chain was sequenced within a study of blood T cell repertoires in COVID-19. Using immunoSEQ multiplex PCR, the repertoire was profiled, and TCRdb retains in-frame clones only, with some absent. The repertoire holds under 300,000 clones, with just over 90% as singletons. Individuals aged about 18 to 90 years were recruited from fewer than 30 US areas. Researchers sorted participants into cohorts using their self-reported clinical history. This CDR3 contains 15 residues. The V and J ends lost 0 bases and 8 bases, in that order; junction bases with no gene match: 4. Per the germline V gene, CDR1 is SGHTA and CDR2 is FQGNSA.

The chain uses TRBV7-2 and TRBJ2-3; 11 positions match TRBD2. Sequenced sample: PBMCs or T cells enriched from blood (not recorded which). This sequence originates from a woman aged 40 to 49 with acute COVID-19. CDR3 region: CASSLALAGARTQYF. The CDR3 coding sequence is TGTGCCAGCAGCTTAGCACTAGCGGGAGCTCGTACGCAGTATTTT.